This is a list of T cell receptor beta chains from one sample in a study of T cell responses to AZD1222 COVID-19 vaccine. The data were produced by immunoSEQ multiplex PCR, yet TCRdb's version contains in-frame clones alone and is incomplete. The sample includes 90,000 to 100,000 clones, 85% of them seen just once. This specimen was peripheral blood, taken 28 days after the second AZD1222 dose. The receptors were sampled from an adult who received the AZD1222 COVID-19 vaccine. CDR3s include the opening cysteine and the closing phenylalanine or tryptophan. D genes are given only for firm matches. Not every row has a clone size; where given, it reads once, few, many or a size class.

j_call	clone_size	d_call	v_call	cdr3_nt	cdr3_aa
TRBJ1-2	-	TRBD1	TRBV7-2	TGTGCCAGCAGCCCCACCCGGACAGGGGGCGGCTACACCTTC	CASSPTRTGGGYTF
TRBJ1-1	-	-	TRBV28	TGTGCCAGCAGTACCCACGACCAGCGGGGGAGGATTAACACTGAAGCTTTCTTT	CASSTHDQRGRINTEAFF
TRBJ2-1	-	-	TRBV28	TGTGCCAGCACTCTTTTACTTCGACAGGAGGCGGAAAATGAGCAGTTCTTC	CASTLLLRQEAENEQFF
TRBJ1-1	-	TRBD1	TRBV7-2	TGTGCCAGCAGCTTCAGACAGGGTCCGAGGGTGAACACTGAAGCTTTCTTT	CASSFRQGPRVNTEAFF
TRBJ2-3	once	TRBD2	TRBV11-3	TGTGCCAACCACTCCCTTGGACTAGCGGGGGGGACTCCCATTTCAGATACGCAGTATTTT	CANHSLGLAGGTPISDTQYF
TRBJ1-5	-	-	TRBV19	TGTGCCAGTAGGGCTACGGTGGGTCAGCCCCAGCATTTT	CASRATVGQPQHF
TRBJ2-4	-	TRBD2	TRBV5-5	TGTGCCAGCAGATTTCTCGGGGCGGGAGGAATTGCCAAAAACATTCAGTACTTC	CASRFLGAGGIAKNIQYF
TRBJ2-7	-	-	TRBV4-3	TGCGCCAGCAGCCAATTCGGTGAATCGGAGCAGTACTTC	CASSQFGESEQYF
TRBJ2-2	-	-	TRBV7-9	TGTGCCAGCAGCTCCCCCCTACTAGGCACCGGGGAGCTGTTTTTT	CASSSPLLGTGELFF
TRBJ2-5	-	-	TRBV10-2	TGCGCCAGCAGTGAGACCCTCAGGGCCCCCGGGACCCAGTACTTC	CASSETLRAPGTQYF
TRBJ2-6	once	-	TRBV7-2	TGTGCCAGCAGCTTGAGGGGGATAACGTTCTCTGGGGCCAACGTCCTGACTTTC	CASSLRGITFSGANVLTF
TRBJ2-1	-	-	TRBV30	TGTGCCTGGAGGTGGTTGTACAATGAGCAGTTCTTC	CAWRWLYNEQFF
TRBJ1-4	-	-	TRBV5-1	TGCGCCAGCAGCTTCCAGACAGCCACCCCCGCGACTAATGAAAAACTGTTTTTT	CASSFQTATPATNEKLFF
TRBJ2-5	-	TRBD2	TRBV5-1	TGCGCCAGCAGCTCTGGACTAGCGGGGGGATCTCAAGAGACCCAGTACTTC	CASSSGLAGGSQETQYF
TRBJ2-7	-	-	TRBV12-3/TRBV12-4	TGTGCCAGCAGTTTGGCAGGCTCCTACGAGCAGTACTTC	CASSLAGSYEQYF
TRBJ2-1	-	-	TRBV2	TGTGCCAGCAAGGCCAGTTTGGGAGGTGAGCAGTTCTTC	CASKASLGGEQFF
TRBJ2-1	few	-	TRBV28	TGTGCCAGCAGTTTTTTAAGGACGCTTTATGAGCAGTTCTTC	CASSFLRTLYEQFF
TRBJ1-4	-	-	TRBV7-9	TGTGCCAGCAGCTTAGGCCCGGAAAAACTGTTTTTT	CASSLGPEKLFF
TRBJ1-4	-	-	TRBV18	TGTGCCAGCTCACCAAAGGGGTTTGGGGATAATGAAAAACTGTTTTTT	CASSPKGFGDNEKLFF
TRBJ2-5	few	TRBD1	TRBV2	TGTGCCAGTAGGACAGGGGGGGGAGAGACCCAGTACTTC	CASRTGGGETQYF
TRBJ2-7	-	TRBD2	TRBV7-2	TGTGCCAGCAGCTTAGAGCTAGCGGGGGCCTACGAGCAGTACTTC	CASSLELAGAYEQYF
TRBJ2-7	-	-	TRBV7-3	TGTGCCAGCAGCCCCAGCGGTGGTGTCGAGCAGTACTTC	CASSPSGGVEQYF
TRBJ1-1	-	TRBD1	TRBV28	TGTGCCAGCAGTTCCGTCCGCACAGGGGGGGAGACTGAAGCTTTCTTT	CASSSVRTGGETEAFF
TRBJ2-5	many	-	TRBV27	TGTGCCAGCAGTTTCCTGTATATCCTGGACATTCAAGAGACCCAGTACTTC	CASSFLYILDIQETQYF
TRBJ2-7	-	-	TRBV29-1	TGCAGCGTTCGGCCCCCCGACGAGCAGTACTTC	CSVRPPDEQYF
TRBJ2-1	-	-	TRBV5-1	TGCGCCAGCAGCCCATCAATACCACTCGAACCGGGGTTCTTC	CASSPSIPLEPGFF
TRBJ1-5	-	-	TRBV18	TGTGCCAGCTCACCCGCCCACAGGGATAATCAGCCCCAGCATTTT	CASSPAHRDNQPQHF
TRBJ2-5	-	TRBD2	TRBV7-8	TGTGCCAGCAGCTCTTATAGCGGGAGCGGTGAGACCCAGTACTTC	CASSSYSGSGETQYF
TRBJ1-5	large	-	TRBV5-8	TGTGCCAGCAGCGTCCAGGGGTATAGCAATCAGCCCCAGCATTTT	CASSVQGYSNQPQHF
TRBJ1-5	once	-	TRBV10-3	TGTGCCATCAGGGACGGAGCGGATCAGCCCCAGCATTTT	CAIRDGADQPQHF
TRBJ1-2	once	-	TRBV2	TGTGCCAGCAGTGAAGCGAGGCAGGGGCCTTACACCTTC	CASSEARQGPYTF
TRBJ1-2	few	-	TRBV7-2	TGTGCCAGCAGCTTTGGGAGGGGCCCGTATGGCTACACCTTC	CASSFGRGPYGYTF
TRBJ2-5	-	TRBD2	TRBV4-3	TGCGCCAGCAGCCAAGATAGTAGAGCGGGGGGACCCCTCCAAGAGACCCAGTACTTC	CASSQDSRAGGPLQETQYF
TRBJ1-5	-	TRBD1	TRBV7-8	TGTGCCAGCAGCCACCGGGACAGGGGGACTAATCAGCCCCAGCATTTT	CASSHRDRGTNQPQHF
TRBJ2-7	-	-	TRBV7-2	TGTGCCAGCAGCCGTCTCAGGGGATACGAGCAGTACTTC	CASSRLRGYEQYF
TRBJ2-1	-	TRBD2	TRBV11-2	TGTGCCAGCCTTCGGAGCGGGAGGGGGCGGAGGAACAATGAGCAGTTCTTC	CASLRSGRGRRNNEQFF
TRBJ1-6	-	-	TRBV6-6	TGTGCCAGCAGTCACGCGCGATGGCAGGGCTATAGAGATTCACCCCTCCACTTT	CASSHARWQGYRDSPLHF
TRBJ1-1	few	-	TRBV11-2	TGTGCCAGCAGTGCAGGGAGGCTGACTGAAGCTTTCTTT	CASSAGRLTEAFF
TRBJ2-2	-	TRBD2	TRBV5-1	TGCGCCAGCAGCTCTGGTAGCGGGAGGGGAAACACCGGGGAGCTGTTTTTT	CASSSGSGRGNTGELFF
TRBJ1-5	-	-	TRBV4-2	TGTGCCAGCAGCCAAGGGCGAGGGGCCGGGGGTCAGCCCCAGCATTTT	CASSQGRGAGGQPQHF
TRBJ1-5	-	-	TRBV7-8	TGTGCCAGCAGCTTAGAGGGAGGGTGGGGCGATCAGCCCCAGCATTTT	CASSLEGGWGDQPQHF
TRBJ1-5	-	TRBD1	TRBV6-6	TGTGCCAGCAGTTACCTGACAGGGTCCAATCAGCCCCAGCATTTT	CASSYLTGSNQPQHF
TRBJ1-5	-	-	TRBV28	TGTGCCAGCAGTTTAGGCAGGGGACGGGCGGCTAGCAATCAGCCCCAGCATTTT	CASSLGRGRAASNQPQHF
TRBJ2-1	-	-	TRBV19	TGTGCCAGTAGTATAGATCTGGCAGGGAAGAGGATGCATGAGCAGTTCTTC	CASSIDLAGKRMHEQFF
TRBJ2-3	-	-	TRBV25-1	TGTGCCAGCAGTGCCTTCAGACAGTACGGAGATACGCAGTATTTT	CASSAFRQYGDTQYF
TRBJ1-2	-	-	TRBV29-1	TGCAGCGTTGTTAGTGGCTCCTATGGCTACACCTTC	CSVVSGSYGYTF
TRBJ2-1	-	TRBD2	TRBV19	TGTGCCAGTAGTATGTTTGCTAGCGGAAGCTCCTACAATGAGCAGTTCTTC	CASSMFASGSSYNEQFF
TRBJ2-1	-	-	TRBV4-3	TGCGCCAGCAGCCAAGATGGGCAGGCTTCCTACAATGAGCAGTTCTTC	CASSQDGQASYNEQFF
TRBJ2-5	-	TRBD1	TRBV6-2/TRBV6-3	TGTGCCAGCAGTTACAACCCCCGGGACAGGGTTAACTCAGAGACCCAGTACTTC	CASSYNPRDRVNSETQYF
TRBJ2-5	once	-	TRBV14	TGTGCCAGCAGCCAAGGCGGACAGTATGGTCAAGAGACCCAGTACTTC	CASSQGGQYGQETQYF
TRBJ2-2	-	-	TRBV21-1	TGTGCCAGCAGCAAAAAGATAGGGCAGGGAAGGACCGGGGAGCTGTTTTTT	CASSKKIGQGRTGELFF
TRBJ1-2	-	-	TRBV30	TGTGCCTGGAGTGAACAGGGAGGGGGAGGCTACACCTTC	CAWSEQGGGGYTF
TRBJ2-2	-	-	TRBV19	TGTGCCAGTAGTATTGGGGGGAGCTCCGGGGAGCTGTTTTTT	CASSIGGSSGELFF
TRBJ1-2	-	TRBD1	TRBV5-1	TGCGCCAGCAGCTTGTTGCAGGGGGCAGTTAACTATGGCTACACCTTC	CASSLLQGAVNYGYTF
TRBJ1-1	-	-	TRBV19	TGTGCCAGTAGTAACCCCTCCCAGGAACGAGGTGCTGAAGCTTTCTTT	CASSNPSQERGAEAFF
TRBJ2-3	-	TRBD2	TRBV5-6	TGTGCCAGCCTCGAGGGGACTAGTAGAACAGATACGCAGTATTTT	CASLEGTSRTDTQYF